This T cell receptor beta chain originates from a study of cytomegalovirus exposure and HLA in healthy donors. Study context: Within the Caucasian-associated ancestry cluster were 81% of the 398 genotyped donors.

Comment on this clone: The antigen is undetermined.

Study-level findings and limits: V- and J-gene trimming of TCR beta was linked (in a later analysis) to a missense DCLRE1C variant. It was assumed in the presence/absence analyses that sequencing depth was roughly uniform across donors.

Unrecorded immune exposures were likely, despite nominal health at sampling. In the PCR, 60 Vbeta and 13 Jbeta primers were used. The protocol was immunoSEQ multiplex PCR, while the TCRdb copy is restricted to in-frame clones and leaves out a portion. The sample yields 130,000 or so clones, around four fifths seen once. This TCR was recovered from a woman aged 40 to 49 in good health and CMV-seronegative. The sample was PBMCs.

The CDR3 loop is CASSGRGTAATNEKLFF. In DNA, the CDR3 is TGTGCCAGCAGTGGAAGGGGTACGGCCGCAACTAATGAAAAACTGTTTTTT. The J gene is TRBJ1-4, the V gene TRBV25-1, with D possibly being TRBD1 (5 bases). This CDR3 contains 17 residues. The V gene lost 4 bases and the J gene lost 0 bases, with 15 bases spanning the gap. Germline CDR1 and CDR2: MGHDK and SYGVNS.